This is a list of T cell receptor beta chains from one sample in a study of PD-L1 blockade in urothelial cancer. Sequenced by immunoSEQ multiplex PCR; TCRdb stores in-frame clones only, minus some. Of approximately 35,000 clones in the sample, roughly a third were seen once. This sample comprised tumor tissue, obtained before atezolizumab (anti-PD-L1) treatment. The receptor set was obtained from a man aged 55 to 70 with urothelial cancer. The CDR3 runs from the conserved cysteine through the conserved F or W. Fields, in order: CDR3 DNA, CDR3 protein, D gene, clone size, J gene, V gene. A D gene is named only where the DNA matches it firmly. A clone size is listed for some rows: how often the clone was seen (once, few, many), or a class if it is expanded.

cdr3_nt: TGTGCCAGCTCCCTCAGGGGACCCCCGGACGGGGAGCTGTTTTTT
cdr3_aa: CASSLRGPPDGELFF
d_call: -
clone_size: -
j_call: TRBJ2-2
v_call: TRBV18

cdr3_nt: TGTGCCAGCAGCGCCCCTGGGCGGGTGACACACAATGAGCAGTTCTTC
cdr3_aa: CASSAPGRVTHNEQFF
d_call: -
clone_size: -
j_call: TRBJ2-1
v_call: TRBV9

cdr3_nt: TGTGCCAGCAGTGAAGCGCCCTCGAGCTCTGGGGCCAACGTCCTGACTTTC
cdr3_aa: CASSEAPSSSGANVLTF
d_call: -
clone_size: many
j_call: TRBJ2-6
v_call: TRBV6-1

cdr3_nt: TGTGCCAGTAATAGCGGGGGGAGCTCCTACAATGAGCAGTTCTTC
cdr3_aa: CASNSGGSSYNEQFF
d_call: TRBD2
clone_size: -
j_call: TRBJ2-1
v_call: TRBV19

cdr3_nt: TGTGCCAGCAGCTTGGCCTTCGGTCCTAGCGGGAGGGCCAAGCGCAATGAGCAGTTCTTC
cdr3_aa: CASSLAFGPSGRAKRNEQFF
d_call: TRBD2
clone_size: medium-sized
j_call: TRBJ2-1
v_call: TRBV11-3

cdr3_nt: TGTGCCTGGAATGGAGGACAGGTGAACACTGAAGCTTTCTTT
cdr3_aa: CAWNGGQVNTEAFF
d_call: TRBD1
clone_size: -
j_call: TRBJ1-1
v_call: TRBV30

cdr3_nt: TGTGCCAGCAGTTTAATCGGGACAGGGGGCAGGGAGACCCAGTACTTC
cdr3_aa: CASSLIGTGGRETQYF
d_call: TRBD1
clone_size: -
j_call: TRBJ2-5
v_call: TRBV28

cdr3_nt: TGTGCCAGCAAATCGGGACAGGGGGCCAGGGAGCAGTACTTC
cdr3_aa: CASKSGQGAREQYF
d_call: TRBD1
clone_size: -
j_call: TRBJ2-7
v_call: TRBV12-5

cdr3_nt: TGTGCCAGCAGCTTAAGAGCAGGCGCCGGGGAGCTGTTTTTT
cdr3_aa: CASSLRAGAGELFF
d_call: -
clone_size: many
j_call: TRBJ2-2
v_call: TRBV7-5

cdr3_nt: TGTGCCAGCAGCGTATTGACGGGGGGTTACAATGAGCAGTTCTTC
cdr3_aa: CASSVLTGGYNEQFF
d_call: TRBD2
clone_size: few
j_call: TRBJ2-1
v_call: TRBV9

cdr3_nt: TGTGCCAGCAGCCCCCGACTGCTCCCCGGCTCTGGAAACACCATATATTTT
cdr3_aa: CASSPRLLPGSGNTIYF
d_call: -
clone_size: many
j_call: TRBJ1-3
v_call: TRBV9

cdr3_nt: TGTGCCAGCAGCCTCAATGAGGGGACTGGAAACACCATATATTTT
cdr3_aa: CASSLNEGTGNTIYF
d_call: -
clone_size: few
j_call: TRBJ1-3
v_call: TRBV9

cdr3_nt: TGTGCCTGGAGACAGGGACCTGCGGGTGACGAGCAGTACTTC
cdr3_aa: CAWRQGPAGDEQYF
d_call: -
clone_size: once
j_call: TRBJ2-7
v_call: TRBV30

cdr3_nt: TGTGCCAGCAGCGCCTTTAGCGGGGGGGCAAGCACAGATACGCAGTATTTT
cdr3_aa: CASSAFSGGASTDTQYF
d_call: TRBD2
clone_size: few
j_call: TRBJ2-3
v_call: TRBV9

cdr3_nt: TGTGCCAGCAGCCCAGGGACTAGTAGCTCCTACGAGCAGTACTTC
cdr3_aa: CASSPGTSSSYEQYF
d_call: TRBD2
clone_size: many
j_call: TRBJ2-7
v_call: TRBV6-8

cdr3_nt: TGCAGCGCACTGAGGGGAGATGGGAACACTGAAGCTTTCTTT
cdr3_aa: CSALRGDGNTEAFF
d_call: -
clone_size: -
j_call: TRBJ1-1
v_call: TRBV29-1

cdr3_nt: TGTGCCAGTAGTAATACATTGTACTCTGGAAACACCATATATTTT
cdr3_aa: CASSNTLYSGNTIYF
d_call: -
clone_size: -
j_call: TRBJ1-3
v_call: TRBV19

cdr3_nt: TGTGCCAGCTCACCAAATCGGGAAAAACTGTTTTTT
cdr3_aa: CASSPNREKLFF
d_call: -
clone_size: -
j_call: TRBJ1-4
v_call: TRBV18

cdr3_nt: TGTGCCAGCAGTTTATTATCCACAAATGAAAAACTGTTTTTT
cdr3_aa: CASSLLSTNEKLFF
d_call: -
clone_size: once
j_call: TRBJ1-4
v_call: TRBV28

cdr3_nt: TGTGCCAGCAGCCCCGAGGGGTATTCACCCCTCCACTTT
cdr3_aa: CASSPEGYSPLHF
d_call: -
clone_size: many
j_call: TRBJ1-6
v_call: TRBV7-2

cdr3_nt: TGTGCCAGCAGCTTAACCTGGAATAATTCACCCCTCCACTTT
cdr3_aa: CASSLTWNNSPLHF
d_call: -
clone_size: -
j_call: TRBJ1-6
v_call: TRBV7-1

cdr3_nt: TGTGCCAGCAGAGAACCCCCCGATACGCAGTATTTT
cdr3_aa: CASREPPDTQYF
d_call: -
clone_size: -
j_call: TRBJ2-3
v_call: TRBV25-1

cdr3_nt: TGTGCCAGCAGTGGGACAGCCCGCTCCTACGAGCAGTACTTC
cdr3_aa: CASSGTARSYEQYF
d_call: -
clone_size: few
j_call: TRBJ2-7
v_call: TRBV25-1

cdr3_nt: TGTGCCAGCAGGGGGAACGTTGGCGGGGGCCCAGATACGCAGTATTTT
cdr3_aa: CASRGNVGGGPDTQYF
d_call: -
clone_size: -
j_call: TRBJ2-3
v_call: TRBV7-6